This TCR beta chain was documented in a study of spatial heterogeneity in lung cancer. The time point was: sample taken at primary tumor resection. The study sequenced unsorted whole RNA from tumor, nontumor lung or frozen PBMC. Germline V CDR1 and CDR2: SGHRS, YFSETQ. The CDR3 is made up of 16 amino acids. V lost 5 bases, J lost 0 bases, and 8 bases stayed unmatched. Each CDR3 protein is one row after TCRdb ran MiXCR on the 5' RACE reads. The sample has 40,000 to 45,000 distinct CDR3 sequences; roughly 13% are singletons. Sequenced material: PBMCs, taken at surgery. The chain joins TRBV5-1 to TRBJ2-1, with 7 nucleotides matching TRBD1. The TCR was taken from a male donor with early-stage non-small cell lung cancer. This CDR3 reads CASRSGTVSSYNEQFF. CDR3 DNA: TGCGCCAGCAGGTCCGGGACAGTAAGCTCCTACAATGAGCAGTTCTTC.